This T cell receptor (beta chain) comes out of a study of cytomegalovirus exposure and HLA in healthy donors. This clone appeared a few times. Vbeta (60) and Jbeta (13) primers were used in the PCR. Generated by immunoSEQ multiplex PCR, the TCRdb table keeps only in-frame clones and is missing some. The table includes over 150,000 clones, 70% to 85% detected once. Trimming at V came to 1 base and at J to 3 bases, leaving 7 bases not matched to a gene. In germline, CDR1 is LGHNA, CDR2 YNFKEQ. The CDR3 runs 17 residues. Material: PBMCs. This TCR came from a woman aged 25 to 39 in good health and CMV-seropositive. The chain carries TRBV4-2 and TRBJ1-5, with TRBD1 matching over 9 bases. The CDR3, as DNA: TGTGCCAGCAGCCAAGGACAGGGGGTGTCGCCCAATCAGCCCCAGCATTTT. Translating gives CASSQGQGVSPNQPQHF.